This record covers a single T cell receptor beta chain. Its specificity is unknown. The sample comes from a study of CD8+ T cells in alopecia areata. Overall study findings and caveats: Scalp lesions, especially in alopecia totalis/universalis, had higher clonality than normal scalp.

Germline values: CDR1 MNHNS, CDR2 SASEGT. Trimming stripped 5 bases from V and 8 bases from J, with 15 bases between. The CDR3 is 13 amino acids. Sorting of PBMCs yielded the CD4+ and CD8+ T cells. The authors extracted RNA and reverse transcribed it into cDNA as the sequencing template. The method was immunoSEQ multiplex PCR; TCRdb's version includes in-frame clones alone and lacks a portion of them. The sample holds roughly 140,000 clones, approximately 53% seen once. This sequence originates from a human donor with alopecia areata. The source was CD8+ T cells sorted from blood, collected at week 0. V and J are TRBV6-1 and TRBJ1-2; no reliable D call. This chain's CDR3 is CASSPLGRRGYTF. The CDR3 nucleotides read TGTGCCAGCAGTCCTCTAGGTCGGAGGGGCTACACCTTC.